This T cell receptor (beta chain) was recorded in a study of shared clonotypes between healthy human individuals. Positively selected for CCR7, the CD45RO-negative cells used as naive CD8 cells excluded terminally differentiated effector memory CD45RA+ cells. The table came from immunoSEQ multiplex PCR; TCRdb's copy has only in-frame clones and leaves some out. The repertoire holds roughly 590,000 clones, with nearly 97% as singletons. General study findings and limits: Sampling covered blood only; tissue repertoires likely differ.

Concerning this clone itself: No antigen is known for it.

This TCR came from a woman in her thirties in good health. Sequencing used naive CD8+ T cells sorted from blood.

This CDR3 is CASSHSYGGREAFF. The CDR3 DNA is TGTGCCAGCAGCCACTCCTACGGCGGGCGCGAAGCTTTCTTT. The chain combines TRBV4-2 with TRBJ1-1; D not resolved. Germline CDR1 is LGHNA and CDR2 is YNFKEQ. Trimming left V 3 bases short and J 8 bases short, with 16 bases between. The CDR3 spans 14 residues.